This T cell receptor beta chain was captured in a study of T cells after yellow fever vaccination. Overall study context: Researchers used SMART-Seq v4 Ultra Low Input to prepare fractions that had low cell numbers. Study conclusions and caveats: Most primary-vaccination clones reappeared after the booster (about 96% CD4, 88% CD8). FACS-sorted repertoires could harbor abundant contaminating bulk-population clonotypes.

Germline V CDR1 and CDR2: DFQATT, SNEGSKA (reference sequence). Trimming took 3 bases from V and 3 from J, leaving 12 bases between them. The CDR3 is 14 amino acids. Generation of TCR cDNA used 5'RACE template switching (which added a universal primer site and UMIs). Each CDR3 protein is one row after TCRdb ran MiXCR on the 5' RACE reads. The sample holds some 150,000 distinct CDR3 sequences, under 7% seen once. This clonotype was counted at least ten times. Its target is not known. The input for sequencing was CD4+ T cells sorted from PBMCs, taken 10 days after the yellow fever booster vaccination. The receptor was isolated from a man aged 30 to 39 who received the YFV17D yellow fever vaccine. V gene TRBV20-1 combines with J gene TRBJ1-5; perhaps TRBD1 as D (5 bases). The CDR3: CSASDGGYNQPQHF. The CDR3 DNA sequence: TGCAGTGCTAGTGACGGGGGATACAATCAGCCCCAGCATTTT.